This is a list of T cell receptor beta chains from one sample in a study of beta chain features in type 1 diabetes. Method: immunoSEQ multiplex PCR; TCRdb's copy keeps in-frame clones and lacks some. The profile covers 250,000 to 350,000 clones, with 14% appearing a single time and 6.7% taken by the ten largest. Input material: central memory CD4+ T cells from blood. The receptors shown here come from a man aged 30 to 45 in good health. The CDR3 runs from the conserved cysteine through the conserved F or W. A D gene is named only where the DNA matches it firmly. The size entry is marked missing in some rows and otherwise reads once, few, many or a size class.

CDR3aa,CDR3nt,j_gene,d_gene,abundance,v_gene
CASTWKTEAFF,TGTGCCAGCACTTGGAAGACTGAAGCTTTCTTT,TRBJ1-1,NA,NA,TRBV6-5
CASSPLAGGLRFETQYF,TGTGCCAGCAGCCCTTTAGCGGGGGGGCTTCGGTTCGAGACCCAGTACTTC,TRBJ2-5,TRBD2,NA,TRBV7-2
CACSLLLRLFF,TGTGCCTGCAGCCTCTTACTTAGACTTTTCTTT,TRBJ1-1,NA,NA,TRBV30
CASSLLPSGGPGNEQFF,TGTGCCAGCAGCTTATTACCTAGCGGGGGGCCAGGAAATGAGCAGTTCTTC,TRBJ2-1,TRBD2,few,TRBV7-9
CAISISGQGNEQYF,TGTGCCATCAGTATCTCCGGACAGGGTAACGAGCAGTACTTC,TRBJ2-7,TRBD1,NA,TRBV10-3
CASPGTELDTQYF,TGTGCCAGCCCCGGGACAGAGCTTGATACGCAGTATTTT,TRBJ2-3,TRBD1,few,TRBV19
CASSLSNGNTGELFF,TGTGCCAGCAGTTTATCGAACGGAAACACCGGGGAGCTGTTTTTT,TRBJ2-2,NA,NA,TRBV27
CASSLAKRTPKSGELFF,TGTGCCAGCAGCTTGGCCAAGCGGACACCTAAATCCGGGGAGCTGTTTTTT,TRBJ2-2,NA,NA,TRBV5-4
CASSLLATSTDTQYF,TGTGCCAGCAGTTTATTAGCGACCAGCACAGATACGCAGTATTTT,TRBJ2-3,NA,NA,TRBV27
CASSPLGQILADTQYF,TGTGCCAGCAGCCCGCTAGGGCAAATACTAGCAGATACGCAGTATTTT,TRBJ2-3,NA,NA,TRBV14
CASGTAGPQETQYF,TGTGCCAGTGGTACGGCGGGGCCCCAAGAGACCCAGTACTTC,TRBJ2-5,NA,few,TRBV6-1
CASSQVSGAAGEQYF,TGCGCCAGCAGCCAAGTCTCCGGGGCGGCCGGAGAGCAGTACTTC,TRBJ2-7,NA,NA,TRBV4-3
CASRDRFRMDSPLHF,TGTGCCAGCAGGGACAGGTTCAGAATGGATTCACCCCTCCACTTT,TRBJ1-6,TRBD1,NA,TRBV2
CASASRETQYF,TGTGCCAGCGCCTCGAGGGAGACCCAGTACTTC,TRBJ2-5,NA,NA,TRBV7-2
CAWSVLGLSSYNEQFF,TGTGCCTGGAGTGTACTTGGGCTAAGCTCCTACAATGAGCAGTTCTTC,TRBJ2-1,NA,NA,TRBV30
CASSLQARNEQFF,TGTGCCAGCAGCTTACAGGCCAGGAATGAGCAGTTCTTC,TRBJ2-1,NA,few,TRBV7-2
CASSLVGPSAEQFF,TGTGCCAGCAGCTTAGTAGGACCGTCCGCTGAGCAGTTCTTC,TRBJ2-1,NA,NA,TRBV7-2
CASSLVSGGALVQFF,TGTGCCAGCAGTTTAGTTAGCGGGGGGGCTTTGGTGCAGTTCTTC,TRBJ2-1,TRBD2,many,TRBV27
CASSLDGGAFF,TGTGCCAGCAGCTTAGATGGGGGAGCTTTCTTT,TRBJ1-1,NA,many,TRBV11-2
CASSSVEGFNEQFF,TGCGCCAGCAGTTCGGTCGAGGGATTCAATGAGCAGTTCTTC,TRBJ2-1,NA,NA,TRBV5-1
CAIPGAILYGYTF,TGTGCTATTCCCGGAGCGATCCTCTATGGCTACACCTTC,TRBJ1-2,NA,NA,TRBV7-2
CASSLDTNQPQHF,TGTGCCAGCAGCCTGGACACCAATCAGCCCCAGCATTTT,TRBJ1-5,NA,NA,TRBV7-7
CATSKSSVQETQYF,TGTGCCACCAGTAAGTCTAGCGTCCAAGAGACCCAGTACTTC,TRBJ2-5,NA,NA,TRBV15
CASSERNGYGYTF,TGTGCCAGCAGTGAAAGAAACGGCTATGGCTACACCTTC,TRBJ1-2,NA,few,TRBV25-1